The 20 T cell receptor beta chains listed next were all sequenced from one sample in a study of cytomegalovirus exposure and HLA in healthy donors. The PCR had 60 Vbeta and 13 Jbeta primers. Some clones are missing from TCRdb's copy, which holds only in-frame ones; the method was immunoSEQ multiplex PCR. The sample consists of approximately 170,000 clones, about 70% of them appearing once. The sample was PBMCs. The receptor set was obtained from a woman in her thirties or forties in good health and CMV-seropositive.

The rearrangement joins TRBV6-5 to TRBJ1-2; 11 bases agree with TRBD1. This CDR3 contains 14 residues. V trimming: 6 bases; J trimming: 7 bases; junction bases outside the gene matches: 7. Germline V gene sequence: CDR1 MNHEY, CDR2 SVGAGI. The CDR3 DNA follows: TGTGCCAGCAGCCTTGGACAGGGGGCCGGTGGCTACACCTTC. Translated, it gives CASSLGQGAGGYTF.

The chain links TRBV4-3 to TRBJ1-3, with a tentative D call TRBD1 (6 bases). The CDR3 is made up of 16 amino acids. Germline values: CDR1 LGHNA, CDR2 YSLEER. V was clipped by 0 bases and J by 2 bases, with 11 bases between them. The CDR3 region is CASSQDSRGAGNTIYF. The CDR3 DNA reads as TGCGCCAGCAGCCAAGATTCCAGGGGCGCTGGAAACACCATATATTTT.

The chain recombines TRBV19 with TRBJ2-3, with a tentative D call TRBD2 (6 bases). CDR3 length: 16 amino acids. V lost 0 bases to trimming and J lost 7 bases, with 17 bases between them. CDR1 is LNHDA, CDR2 SQIVND, per germline (reference sequence). The CDR3 spells CASSIDLRDLWNTQYF. In nucleotides, the CDR3 is TGTGCCAGTAGTATAGATTTGCGGGACCTATGGAATACGCAGTATTTT. The whole variable domain, filled in from reference TRBV19 and TRBJ2-3, reads DGGITQSPKYLFRKEGQNVTLSCEQNLNHDAMYWYRQDPGQGLRLIYYSQIVNDFQKGDIAEGYSVSREKKESFPLTVTSAQKNPTAFYLCASSIDLRDLWNTQYFGPGTRLTVL.

About this clone itself: At one end the junction does not follow the germline gene, possibly because of a read error. The genes are TRBV2 and TRBJ1-5; 7 bases agree with TRBD1. The CDR3 runs to 14 residues. CDR1 SNHLY and CDR2 FYNNEI come from the germline V gene. The CDR3 bases are TGTGCCAGCAGTGAGGGGGGACAGAATCAGCCCCAGAATTTT. Translated, it gives CASSEGGQNQPQNF.

This clone was recorded a few times. This chain links TRBV19 with TRBJ2-5; 7 bases map to TRBD1. The V and J ends lost 1 base and 1 base, in that order; junction bases with no gene match: 0. The CDR3 totals 14 residues. The V gene's germline CDR1 is LNHDA and CDR2 SQIVND (reference sequence). The CDR3 DNA is TGTGCCAGTAGTATAGGACAGGGCCAAGAGACCCAGTACTTC. It specifies CASSIGQGQETQYF. Full variable domain (missing parts from reference TRBV19 and TRBJ2-5): DGGITQSPKYLFRKEGQNVTLSCEQNLNHDAMYWYRQDPGQGLRLIYYSQIVNDFQKGDIAEGYSVSREKKESFPLTVTSAQKNPTAFYLCASSIGQGQETQYFGPGTRLLVL.

This clone was recorded only once. One end of the junction does not line up with germline, which may come from a read error. At the DNA level, this CDR3 is encoded by other sequences in the same sample as well. The chain couples TRBV7-9 to TRBJ1-1; 7 positions agree with TRBD1. The CDR3 sequence is 13 residues long. Looked up from germline, CDR1 is SEHNR and CDR2 is FQNEAQ (reference sequence). CDR3: CASSPDRITEAFF. The CDR3 DNA sequence: TGTGCCAGCAGCCCGGACAGGATCACTGAGGCTTTCTTT.

This clone appeared once. The chain recombines TRBV4-2 with TRBJ2-2; D gene unclear. The germline V and J ends were trimmed by 1 base and 4 bases, with 7 bases remaining between them. The CDR3 runs 14 residues. CDR1 is LGHNA and CDR2 is YNFKEQ in the germline V gene. CDR3 bases: TGTGCCAGCAGCCAAGTACAGAGCACCGGGGAGCTGTTTTTT. This sequence encodes CASSQVQSTGELFF.

The rearrangement uses TRBV27 and TRBJ1-6; 10 nucleotides line up with TRBD1. The J segment lost 7 bases and the V segment lost 7 bases, leaving 10 bases of the junction unmatched. The CDR3 is 16 residues long. Germline values: CDR1 MNHEY, CDR2 SMNVEV (reference sequence). This chain's CDR3 is CASKRPRTGGNSPLHF. DNA of the CDR3: TGTGCCAGCAAACGACCCCGGACAGGGGGAAATTCACCCCTCCACTTT.

J is TRBJ2-3 and V is TRBV29-1, with D possibly matching TRBD1 (6 bases). The V end was cut by 3 bases, the J end by 5 bases, with 12 bases between. Germline CDR1 is SQVTM and CDR2 is ANQGSEA. This CDR3 contains 13 residues. DNA for the CDR3: TGCAGCGTTGATGGGGCAGGGGAAGATACGCAGTATTTT. This translates into CSVDGAGEDTQYF.

CDR3: CASSTTRLAGADTQYF. CDR3 DNA sequence: TGTGCCAGTAGTACAACACGACTAGCGGGAGCAGATACGCAGTATTTT. The chain joins TRBV19 to TRBJ2-3; 12 positions match TRBD2. There are 16 residues in the CDR3. Losses at the gene ends were 4 bases for V and 4 bases for J; bases not matched to a gene: 6. CDR1 is LNHDA and CDR2 is SQIVND in the germline V gene (reference sequence).

The chain couples TRBV19 to TRBJ2-7, with TRBD2 matching 11 bases. V lost 10 bases to trimming and J lost 2 bases; unmatched junction nucleotides: 10. Germline V gene sequence: CDR1 LNHDA, CDR2 SQIVND (reference sequence). There are 15 residues in the CDR3. CDR3 amino acids: CANRTGTSGAYEQYF. CDR3 sequence (DNA): TGTGCCAACCGAACCGGGACTAGCGGAGCCTACGAGCAGTACTTC.

This sequence joins TRBV5-6 and TRBJ2-1; D might be TRBD1 (5 bases). V lost 1 base, J lost 3 bases, and 11 bases lay in between. This CDR3 has 15 amino acids. Germline CDR1 reads SGHDT; CDR2 reads YYEEEE. CDR3 nucleotide sequence: TGTGCCAGCAGCTTGCCCGGACATAACTACAATGAGCAGTTCTTC. Translation gives CASSLPGHNYNEQFF.

The chain couples TRBV6-5 to TRBJ2-7; possibly TRBD2 for D (5 bases). The CDR3 is 14 residues long. V lost 6 bases, J lost 6 bases, and 18 bases lay in between. Germline V gives CDR1 MNHEY, CDR2 SVGAGI. The CDR3 here is CASSPSRRAGEQYF. DNA for the CDR3: TGTGCCAGCAGCCCTTCGCGCCGGGCGGGCGAGCAGTACTTC.

The V gene is TRBV5-4, the J gene TRBJ2-5; the match to TRBD2 covers 12 bases. Germline values: CDR1 SGHNT, CDR2 YYREEE (reference sequence). The CDR3 length is 16 residues. The trim removed 2 bases at V and 5 bases at J, leaving 7 bases unmatched. In nucleotides, the CDR3 is TGTGCCAGCAGCTTCCGACTAGCGGGAGTTGTGGAGACCCAGTACTTC. Translating gives CASSFRLAGVVETQYF.

The chain combines TRBV15 with TRBJ1-1, with D unresolved. This CDR3 region has 14 residues. V lost 0 bases, J lost 4 bases, and 9 bases lay in between. Germline CDR1 LNHNV, CDR2 YYDKDF (reference sequence). The CDR3 sequence: CATSRDRDITEAFF. The CDR3 coding sequence is TGTGCCACCAGCAGAGATCGGGATATCACTGAAGCTTTCTTT.

This clone appeared a few times. Here the CDR3 DNA reads TGCGCCAGCAGCTTGGGACAGGGAGATAATTCACCCCTCCACTTT. Its translation is CASSLGQGDNSPLHF. The genes are TRBV5-1 and TRBJ1-6, with 7 bases aligning to TRBD1. Trimming removed 0 bases from V and 5 bases from J; junction bases left unmatched: 2. In germline, CDR1 is SGHRS, CDR2 YFSETQ. The CDR3 totals 15 residues.

This clone was detected only a few times. This chain joins TRBV4-3 and TRBJ1-2, with D hard to call. This CDR3 is built from 15 residues. CDR1 and CDR2 from the germline V gene are LGHNA and YSLEER. The V end lost 3 bases, the J end lost 0 bases, and 11 bases lay between the germline ends. The CDR3 sequence is CASSHTSSSNYGYTF. The DNA of the CDR3 is TGCGCCAGCAGCCATACGAGTTCCTCTAACTATGGCTACACCTTC.

The J gene is TRBJ1-2, the V gene TRBV6-1; 10 positions match TRBD1. V lost 6 bases, J lost 4 bases, and 5 bases stayed unmatched. The germline CDR1 and CDR2 sequences are MNHNS and SASEGT. This CDR3 spans 14 amino acids. In DNA form, the CDR3 reads TGTGCCAGCAGCTCGACAGGGGGCATCTATGGCTACACCTTC. It translates to CASSSTGGIYGYTF.

The gene calls are TRBV5-1 and TRBJ2-5; 8 bases map to TRBD1. V gave up 7 bases and J gave up 2 bases; unmatched junction bases: 4. The CDR3 loop spans 13 amino acids. Germline CDR1 and CDR2: SGHRS and YFSETQ. The CDR3 DNA sequence: TGCGCCAGCCGGAGACAGGGGCAAGAGACCCAGTACTTC. This encodes CASRRQGQETQYF. The full variable domain, in which reference TRBV5-1 and TRBJ2-5 provide the parts outside the CDR3, is KAGVTQTPRYLIKTRGQQVTLSCSPISGHRSVSWYQQTPGQGLQFLFEYFSETQRNKGNFPGRFSGRQFSNSRSEMNVSTLELGDSALYLCASRRQGQETQYFGPGTRLLVL.

V gene TRBV5-1 combines with J gene TRBJ2-1, with 10 bases matching TRBD1. The germline gives CDR1 SGHRS, CDR2 YFSETQ. The CDR3 extends over 14 amino acids. V trimming: 5 bases; J trimming: 7 bases; junction bases outside the gene matches: 6. This chain's CDR3 is CASSPGTGVNEQFF. CDR3 sequence (DNA): TGCGCCAGCAGTCCCGGGACAGGGGTGAATGAGCAGTTCTTC.